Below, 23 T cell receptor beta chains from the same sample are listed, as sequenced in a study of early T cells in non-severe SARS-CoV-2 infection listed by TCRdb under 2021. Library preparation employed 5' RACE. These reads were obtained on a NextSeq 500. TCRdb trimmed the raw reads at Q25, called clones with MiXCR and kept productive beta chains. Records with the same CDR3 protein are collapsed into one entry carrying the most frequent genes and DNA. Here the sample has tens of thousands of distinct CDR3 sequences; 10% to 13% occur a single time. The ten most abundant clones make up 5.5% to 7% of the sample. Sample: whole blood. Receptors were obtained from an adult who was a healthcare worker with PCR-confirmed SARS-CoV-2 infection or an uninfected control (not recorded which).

CDR3 amino acids: CASSGDSSSYNEQFF. The DNA of the CDR3 is TGTGCCAGCAGTGGGGACTCAAGCTCCTACAATGAGCAGTTCTTC. V is TRBV7-9 and J is TRBJ2-1, with D perhaps TRBD2 (6 bases). Germline V gives CDR1 SEHNR, CDR2 FQNEAQ (reference sequence). The germline V and J ends were trimmed by 6 bases and 0 bases, with 12 bases remaining between them. CDR3 length: 15 residues. The whole variable domain, filled in from reference TRBV7-9 and TRBJ2-1, reads DTGVSQNPRHKITKRGQNVTFRCDPISEHNRLYWYRQTLGQGPEFLTYFQNEAQLEKSRLLSDRFSAERPKGSFSTLEIQRTEQGDSAMYLCASSGDSSSYNEQFFGPGTRLTVL.

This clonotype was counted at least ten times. Here the CDR3 DNA reads TGCAGCGTCGCCCGGGGGGCGGGGGACACTGAAGCTTTCTTT. It encodes CSVARGAGDTEAFF. This chain connects TRBV29-1 to TRBJ1-1; the D gene is possibly TRBD1 (6 bases). The germline gives CDR1 SQVTM, CDR2 ANQGSEA. This CDR3 has 14 amino acids. V dropped 6 bases and J dropped 3 bases, with 17 bases sitting between them. The full variable domain, rest sourced from reference TRBV29-1 and TRBJ1-1, is SAVISQKPSRDICQRGTSLTIQCQVDSQVTMMFWYRQQPGQSLTLIATANQGSEATYESGFVIDKFPISRPNLTFSTLTVSNMSPEDSSIYLCSVARGAGDTEAFFGQGTRLTVV.

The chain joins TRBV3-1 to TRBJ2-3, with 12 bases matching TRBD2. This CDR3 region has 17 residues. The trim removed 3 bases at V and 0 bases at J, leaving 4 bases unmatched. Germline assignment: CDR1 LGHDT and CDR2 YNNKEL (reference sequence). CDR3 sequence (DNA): TGTGCCAGCAGCCAGGGGACTAGCGGGCCTAGCACAGATACGCAGTATTTT. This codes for CASSQGTSGPSTDTQYF.

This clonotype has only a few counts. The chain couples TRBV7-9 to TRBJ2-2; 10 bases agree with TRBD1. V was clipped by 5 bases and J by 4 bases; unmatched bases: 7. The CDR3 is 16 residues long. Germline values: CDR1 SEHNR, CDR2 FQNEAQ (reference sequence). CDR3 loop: CASSRGQGRTTGELFF. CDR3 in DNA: TGTGCCAGCAGCCGGGGACAGGGGAGGACCACCGGGGAGCTGTTTTTT.

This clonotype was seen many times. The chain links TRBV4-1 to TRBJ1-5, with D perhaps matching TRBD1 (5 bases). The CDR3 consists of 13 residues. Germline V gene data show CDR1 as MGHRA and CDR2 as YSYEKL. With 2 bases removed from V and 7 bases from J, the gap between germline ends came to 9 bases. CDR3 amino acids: CASSQRGEQPQHF. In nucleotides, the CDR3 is TGCGCCAGCAGCCAACGAGGGGAACAGCCCCAGCATTTT.

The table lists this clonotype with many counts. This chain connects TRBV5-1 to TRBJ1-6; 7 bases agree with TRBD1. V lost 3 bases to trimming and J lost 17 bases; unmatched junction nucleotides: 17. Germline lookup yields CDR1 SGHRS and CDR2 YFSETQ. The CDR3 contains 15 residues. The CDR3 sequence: CASSSSPGQLIQIHF. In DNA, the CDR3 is TGCGCCAGCAGCTCGTCACCGGGACAGCTTATACAGATCCACTTT.

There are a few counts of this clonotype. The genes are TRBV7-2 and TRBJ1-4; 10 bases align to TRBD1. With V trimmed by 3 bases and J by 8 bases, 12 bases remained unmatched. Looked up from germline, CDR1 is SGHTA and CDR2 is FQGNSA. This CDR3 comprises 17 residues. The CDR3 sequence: CASSLGPSGTGEEKLFF. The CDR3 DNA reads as TGTGCCAGCAGCTTGGGCCCCTCAGGGACAGGGGAAGAAAAACTGTTTTTT.

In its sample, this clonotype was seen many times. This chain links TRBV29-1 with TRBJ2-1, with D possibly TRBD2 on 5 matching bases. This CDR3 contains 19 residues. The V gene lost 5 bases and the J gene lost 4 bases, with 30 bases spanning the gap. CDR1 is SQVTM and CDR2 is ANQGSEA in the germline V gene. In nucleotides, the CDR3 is TGCAGCGTTCCATTTGGCGCGTCGGAGGAACCACCTGGATACAATGAGCAGTTCTTC. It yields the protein CSVPFGASEEPPGYNEQFF.

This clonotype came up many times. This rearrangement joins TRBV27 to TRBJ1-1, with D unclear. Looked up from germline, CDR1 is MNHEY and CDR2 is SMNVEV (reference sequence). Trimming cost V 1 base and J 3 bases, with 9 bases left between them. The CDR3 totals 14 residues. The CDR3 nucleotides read TGTGCCAGCAGTTTATGGGAGGGTGACACTGAAGCTTTCTTT. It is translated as CASSLWEGDTEAFF.

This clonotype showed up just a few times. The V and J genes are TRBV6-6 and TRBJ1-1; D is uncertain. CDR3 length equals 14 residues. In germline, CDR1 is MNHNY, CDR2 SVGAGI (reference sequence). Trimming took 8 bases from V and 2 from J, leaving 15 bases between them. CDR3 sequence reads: CASPLSLSNTEAFF. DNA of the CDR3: TGTGCCAGCCCCCTATCCCTGTCTAACACTGAAGCTTTCTTT.

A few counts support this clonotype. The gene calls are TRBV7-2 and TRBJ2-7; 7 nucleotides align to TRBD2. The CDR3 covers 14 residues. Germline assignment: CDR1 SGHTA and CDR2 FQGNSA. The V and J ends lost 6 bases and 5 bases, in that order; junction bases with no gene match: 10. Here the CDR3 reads CASRFGGSTHEQYF. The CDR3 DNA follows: TGTGCCAGCAGATTTGGCGGGAGTACCCACGAGCAGTACTTC.

The CDR3 sequence: CASSDGSPLHF. Written as DNA, the CDR3 is TGTGCCAGCAGTGATGGATCACCCCTCCACTTT. This chain connects TRBV6-2 or TRBV6-3 to TRBJ1-6, with D uncertain. V gave up 5 bases and J gave up 10 bases, with 6 bases separating them. This CDR3 spans 11 amino acids. Germline lookup yields CDR1 MNHEY and CDR2 SVGEGT.

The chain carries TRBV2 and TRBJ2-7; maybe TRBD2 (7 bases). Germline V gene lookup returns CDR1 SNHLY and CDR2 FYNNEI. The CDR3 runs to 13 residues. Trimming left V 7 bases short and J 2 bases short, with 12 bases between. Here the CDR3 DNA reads TGTGCCAGCAACGGGGGGCTCGCCTACGAGCAGTACTTC. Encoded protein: CASNGGLAYEQYF. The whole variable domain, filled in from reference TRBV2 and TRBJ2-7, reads EPEVTQTPSHQVTQMGQEVILRCVPISNHLYFYWYRQILGQKVEFLVSFYNNEISEKSEIFDDQFSVERPDGSNFTLKIRSTKLEDSAMYFCASNGGLAYEQYFGPGTRLTVT.

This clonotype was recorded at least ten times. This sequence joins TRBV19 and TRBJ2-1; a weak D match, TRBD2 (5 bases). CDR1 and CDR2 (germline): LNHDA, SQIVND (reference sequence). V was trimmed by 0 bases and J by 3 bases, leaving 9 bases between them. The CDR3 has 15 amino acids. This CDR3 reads CASSIEGAVYNEQFF. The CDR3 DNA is TGTGCCAGTAGTATAGAGGGAGCGGTCTACAATGAGCAGTTCTTC.

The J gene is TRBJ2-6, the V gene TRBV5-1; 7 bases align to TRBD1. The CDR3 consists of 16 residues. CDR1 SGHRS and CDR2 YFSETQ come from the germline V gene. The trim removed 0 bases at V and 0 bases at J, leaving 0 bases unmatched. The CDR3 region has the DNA TGCGCCAGCAGCTTGGGGACAGGCTCTGGGGCCAACGTCCTGACTTTC. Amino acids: CASSLGTGSGANVLTF.

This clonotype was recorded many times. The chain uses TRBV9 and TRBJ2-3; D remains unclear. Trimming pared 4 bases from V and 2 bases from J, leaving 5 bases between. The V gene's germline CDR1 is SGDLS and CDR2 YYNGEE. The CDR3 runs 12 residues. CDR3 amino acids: CASSPATDTQYF. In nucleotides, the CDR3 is TGTGCCAGCAGCCCCGCCACAGATACGCAGTATTTT.

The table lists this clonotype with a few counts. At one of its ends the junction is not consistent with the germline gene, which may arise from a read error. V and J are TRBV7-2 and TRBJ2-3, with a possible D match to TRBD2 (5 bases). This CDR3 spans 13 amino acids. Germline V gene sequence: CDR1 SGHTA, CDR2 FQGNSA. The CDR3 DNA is TGTGCCAGCAGCCTAGCTTGGACAGATACGCAGTATTTT. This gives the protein CASSLAWTDTQYF.

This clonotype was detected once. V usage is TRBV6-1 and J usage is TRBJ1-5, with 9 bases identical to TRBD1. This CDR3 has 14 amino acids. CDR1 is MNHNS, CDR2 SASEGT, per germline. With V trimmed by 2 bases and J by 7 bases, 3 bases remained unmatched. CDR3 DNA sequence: TGTGCCAGCAGTGAACGGACAGGGGTACAGCCCCAGCATTTT. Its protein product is CASSERTGVQPQHF.

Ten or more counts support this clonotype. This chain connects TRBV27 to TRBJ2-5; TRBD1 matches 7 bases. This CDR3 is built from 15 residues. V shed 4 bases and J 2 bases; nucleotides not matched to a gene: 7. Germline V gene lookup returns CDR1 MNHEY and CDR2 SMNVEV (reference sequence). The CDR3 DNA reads TGTGCCAGCAGTTCCCTATGGGACAGACAAGAGACCCAGTACTTC. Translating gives CASSSLWDRQETQYF.

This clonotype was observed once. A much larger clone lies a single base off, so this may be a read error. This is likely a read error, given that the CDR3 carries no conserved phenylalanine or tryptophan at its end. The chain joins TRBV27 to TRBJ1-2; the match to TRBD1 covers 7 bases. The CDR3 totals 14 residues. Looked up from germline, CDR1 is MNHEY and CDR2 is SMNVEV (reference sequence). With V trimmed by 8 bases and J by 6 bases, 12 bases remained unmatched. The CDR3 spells CASCPYEGGNGYTY. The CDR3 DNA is TGTGCCAGCTGCCCGTATGAAGGGGGCAATGGCTACACCTAC.

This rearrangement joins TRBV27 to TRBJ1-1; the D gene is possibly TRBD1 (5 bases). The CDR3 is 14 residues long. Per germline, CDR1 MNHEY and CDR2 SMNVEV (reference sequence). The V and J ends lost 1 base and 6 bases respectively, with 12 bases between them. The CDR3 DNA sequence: TGTGCCAGCAGTTTATATGGGGCGGTAGCTGAAGCTTTCTTT. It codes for CASSLYGAVAEAFF.

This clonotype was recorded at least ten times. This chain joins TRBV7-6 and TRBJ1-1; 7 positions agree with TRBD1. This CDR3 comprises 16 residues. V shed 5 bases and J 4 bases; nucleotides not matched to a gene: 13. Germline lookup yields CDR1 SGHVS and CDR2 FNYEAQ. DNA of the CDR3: TGTGCCAGCAGCCCCCGAGGAGGGGGCCGTTTCACTGAAGCTTTCTTT. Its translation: CASSPRGGGRFTEAFF.

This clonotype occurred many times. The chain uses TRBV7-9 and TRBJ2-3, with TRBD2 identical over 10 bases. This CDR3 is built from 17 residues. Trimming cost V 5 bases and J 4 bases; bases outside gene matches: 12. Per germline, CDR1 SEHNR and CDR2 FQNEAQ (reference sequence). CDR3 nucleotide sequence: TGTGCCAGCAGCCCACCCAGCGGGAGGGCCGCAGCAGATACGCAGTATTTT. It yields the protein CASSPPSGRAAADTQYF.